These T cell receptor beta chains were read from a single sample in a study of T cells in tuberculosis. Sequenced by immunoSEQ multiplex PCR; TCRdb stores in-frame clones only, minus some. The table lists tens of thousands of clones, approximately 92% of them singletons. Sequencing input: PBMCs. The receptors come from a donor between 10 and 35 years old with latent tuberculosis or without tuberculosis infection. Some clones in this sample may be carry-over from other donors' samples. The CDR3 runs from the conserved cysteine through the conserved F or W.

J gene | V gene | CDR3 protein
TRBJ1-2 | TRBV5-1 | CASSSVTQGEYGYTF
TRBJ1-2 | TRBV6-4 | CASSPGGTVKGYTF
TRBJ1-2 | TRBV6-1 | CASRDRGLTNYGYTF
TRBJ1-1 | TRBV5-1 | CASYTGLRGTEAFF
TRBJ1-6 | TRBV6-5 | CASRDGSYNSPLHF
TRBJ2-1 | TRBV9 | CASSTKGTGYNEQFF
TRBJ1-4 | TRBV19 | CASSSTGLNEKLFF
TRBJ1-2 | TRBV9 | CASSAITGYGYTF
TRBJ1-2 | TRBV25-1 | CASSDSRDYGYTF
TRBJ1-1 | TRBV5-6 | CASSPRAGVSTEAFF
TRBJ1-3 | TRBV2 | CASSEGGGYSGNTIYF
TRBJ2-7 | TRBV4-1 | CASSQDPREHEQYF
TRBJ1-1 | TRBV29-1 | CSASGTGAMNTEAFF
TRBJ2-1 | TRBV15 | CATKEELGEQFF
TRBJ2-1 | TRBV7-9 | CASSYPGLAGEQFF
TRBJ1-1 | TRBV25-1 | CASSSRDRGNTEAFF
TRBJ1-4 | TRBV5-6 | CASSYREQGGTTNEKLFF
TRBJ1-2 | TRBV15 | CATSRAGQGHYGYTF
TRBJ2-6 | TRBV7-3 | CASSLRGLSWVSSGANVLTF
TRBJ2-7 | TRBV6-6 | CATDPGHSLGGAEQYF
TRBJ1-5 | TRBV2 | CASQGARNQPQHF
TRBJ1-1 | TRBV5-1 | CASSKTENTEAFF
TRBJ1-1 | TRBV6-5 | CATLTGGLEAFF
TRBJ2-7 | TRBV29-1 | CSVERPGQGYEQYF
TRBJ1-2 | TRBV6-5 | CASSFREKHGYTF
TRBJ2-3 | TRBV11-2 | CASSFSSGVTDTQYF
TRBJ1-2 | TRBV5-1 | CASSLGTGAKRDGYTF
TRBJ1-5 | TRBV10-3 | CAISGHNPGQGYQPQHF
TRBJ2-2 | TRBV5-6 | CASSLGQNTGELFF
TRBJ1-5 | TRBV7-2 | CASSRDRVRQPQHF
TRBJ1-5 | TRBV19 | CASSKISGVDGNQPQHF